A single sample gave rise to the 26 T cell receptor beta chains below, sequenced in a study of T-cell memory formation after mild COVID-19. TCRdb recomputed calls from the 5' RACE reads with MiXCR, one row per CDR3 protein. The table includes a few hundred thousand distinct CDR3 sequences, roughly 15% detected once. Specimen: PBMCs or a T cell subset sorted from them (not recorded which). The receptors stem from a young man who had mild COVID-19 (a few samples of this study predate the infection). Cell type and time point are not known.

This clonotype was observed a few times. The chain has TRBV7-9 and TRBJ1-1; D is unresolved. This CDR3 region has 12 residues. CDR1 is SEHNR and CDR2 is FQNEAQ in the germline V gene (reference sequence). Trimming took 1 base from V and 4 from J, leaving 4 bases between them. CDR3 DNA: TGTGCCAGCAGCTTAGGACTCACTGAAGCTTTCTTT. Its translation: CASSLGLTEAFF.

This chain connects TRBV7-8 to TRBJ2-7; unclear D gene. There are 14 residues in the CDR3. Between the trimmed V and J ends, which lost 1 base and 7 bases, there was a span of 14 bases. Per the germline V gene, CDR1 is SGHVS and CDR2 is FQNEAQ. The CDR3: CASSLVSGYGEQYV. DNA for the CDR3: TGTGCCAGCAGCTTAGTTTCGGGTTACGGTGAGCAGTACGTC.

The chain carries TRBV3-1 and TRBJ2-5; TRBD2 might be the D (6 bases). The CDR3 contains 16 residues. V lost 5 bases and J 5 bases, leaving 21 bases between the germline ends. Germline-derived CDR1 and CDR2 are LGHDT and YNNKEL (reference sequence). DNA for the CDR3: TGTGCCAGCAGCGAGGGGCTAGCGCAGCAGTGGGAGACCCAGTACTTC. Its translation is CASSEGLAQQWETQYF.

This clonotype was recorded many times. CDR3 in amino acids: CASSYGENTEAFF. The CDR3 nucleotides are TGTGCCAGCAGTTATGGTGAGAACACTGAAGCTTTCTTT. The chain recombines TRBV6-5 with TRBJ1-1; D is undetermined. The CDR3 runs 13 residues. V lost 3 bases to trimming and J lost 1 base, with 6 bases between them. The germline CDR1 and CDR2 sequences are MNHEY and SVGAGI.

This clonotype was seen a few times. The V and J genes are TRBV12-3 or TRBV12-4 and TRBJ1-1; D unclear. The CDR3 extends over 12 amino acids. V shed 3 bases and J shed 11 bases, with 13 bases lying between them. CDR3 sequence reads: CASSFGQGGAFF. The CDR3 region has the DNA TGTGCCAGCAGTTTTGGGCAAGGTGGGGCTTTCTTT.

The V gene is TRBV27, the J gene TRBJ2-4; D gene ambiguous. This CDR3 is built from 15 residues. CDR1 MNHEY and CDR2 SMNVEV come from the germline V gene (reference sequence). V was trimmed by 7 bases and J by 3 bases, leaving 16 bases between them. This CDR3 reads CASKGDRLGKNIQYF. The CDR3 bases are TGTGCCAGCAAGGGTGACCGGTTGGGCAAAAACATTCAGTACTTC.

The CDR3 DNA reads as TGCAGCGTTGAAGTGCGGTTAGGTCGGACACTGCAGTTCTTC. It translates to CSVEVRLGRTLQFF. V and J are TRBV29-1 and TRBJ2-1; TRBD1 might be the D (5 bases). Between the trimmed V and J ends, which lost 1 base and 12 bases, there was a span of 19 bases. CDR1 SQVTM and CDR2 ANQGSEA come from the germline V gene. The CDR3 contains 14 residues.

J is TRBJ2-3 and V is TRBV7-3, with TRBD2 matching 15 bases. Trimming took 2 bases from V and 2 from J; bases not matched to a gene: 2. The CDR3 runs 17 residues. Germline V gene lookup returns CDR1 SGHTA and CDR2 FQGTGA. The CDR3 is CASSLGTSGGLTDTQYF. In DNA form, the CDR3 reads TGTGCCAGCAGCTTAGGGACTAGCGGGGGGCTCACAGATACGCAGTATTTT.

This clonotype was detected a few times. The chain carries TRBV20-1 and TRBJ2-1, with D maybe TRBD2 (6 bases). CDR3 length equals 14 residues. V was trimmed by 6 bases and J by 0 bases, leaving 12 bases between them. The V gene's germline CDR1 is DFQATT and CDR2 SNEGSKA (reference sequence). The CDR3 reads CSALAGSSYNEQFF. The CDR3 coding sequence is TGCAGTGCATTGGCGGGGAGCTCCTACAATGAGCAGTTCTTC.

V and J are TRBV4-1 and TRBJ1-4; TRBD1 is a possible D gene (5 bases). CDR1 is MGHRA and CDR2 is YSYEKL in the germline V gene. The CDR3 spans 15 residues. Trimming removed 1 base from V and 7 bases from J, with 13 bases in between. In DNA form, the CDR3 reads TGCGCCAGCAGCCAAGGAAGAGGGGATGGTGAAAAACTGTTTTTT. This translates into CASSQGRGDGEKLFF.

The J gene is TRBJ2-6, the V gene TRBV4-3, with D possibly TRBD2 on 5 matching bases. Germline values: CDR1 LGHNA, CDR2 YSLEER. V was cut by 3 bases and J by 0 bases, with 9 bases left in between. This CDR3 has 16 amino acids. This CDR3 reads CASSQRVASGANVLTF. The CDR3 DNA reads as TGCGCCAGCAGCCAGCGGGTCGCCTCTGGGGCCAACGTCCTGACTTTC.

The chain is built from TRBV12-3 or TRBV12-4 and TRBJ1-2, with TRBD1 matching 7 bases. Trimming cost V 5 bases and J 6 bases; bases outside gene matches: 9. CDR3 length: 14 residues. Written as DNA, the CDR3 is TGTGCCAGCAGTCCACCCGACAGGGTAAATGGCTACACCTTC. Translated: CASSPPDRVNGYTF.

The chain joins TRBV6-1 to TRBJ1-3, with D unclear. V dropped 4 bases and J dropped 3 bases, with 4 bases sitting between them. Germline assignment: CDR1 MNHNS and CDR2 SASEGT. The length of the CDR3 is 12 residues. Here the CDR3 reads CASSVFGNTIYF. The CDR3 bases are TGTGCCAGCAGTGTGTTTGGAAACACCATATATTTT.

The chain has TRBV29-1 and TRBJ2-7; 7 positions match TRBD1. With 3 bases clipped from V and 2 bases from J, the junction kept 13 bases outside the gene matches. The germline gives CDR1 SQVTM, CDR2 ANQGSEA. This CDR3 spans 16 amino acids. For the CDR3, the DNA is TGCAGCGTTGAGGCCCTAGATGGACAGGCCACCTACGAGCAGTACTTC. This codes for CSVEALDGQATYEQYF.

This clonotype was counted a few times. This chain connects TRBV11-2 to TRBJ1-2; D gene uncertain. V was cut by 0 bases and J by 8 bases, with 13 bases left in between. The germline V gene has CDR1 SGHAT and CDR2 FQNNGV. The CDR3 has 14 amino acids. In DNA form, the CDR3 reads TGTGCCAGCAGCTTAGATTATCTGTCCCGGGGCTACACCTTC. Protein sequence: CASSLDYLSRGYTF. Combining the CDR3 with reference TRBV11-2 and TRBJ1-2 gives the whole variable domain EAGVAQSPRYKIIEKRQSVAFWCNPISGHATLYWYQQILGQGPKLLIQFQNNGVVDDSQLPKDRFSAERLKGVDSTLKIQPAKLEDSAVYLCASSLDYLSRGYTFGSGTRLTVV.

This chain uses TRBV10-3 with TRBJ1-1; a possible D gene is TRBD1 (5 bases). This CDR3 is built from 16 residues. Germline loops: CDR1 ENHRY, CDR2 SYGVKD. V lost 2 bases and J lost 6, with 19 bases in between. CDR3 protein: CAISEREGVGFAEAFF. The CDR3 DNA is TGTGCCATCAGTGAGAGGGAAGGGGTTGGGTTCGCTGAAGCTTTCTTT.

This clonotype came up a few times. The gene calls are TRBV6-2 or TRBV6-3 and TRBJ2-2; D is perhaps TRBD2 (6 bases). Trimming removed 7 bases from V and 4 bases from J, with 13 bases in between. Germline values: CDR1 MNHEY, CDR2 SVGEGT. This CDR3 has 14 amino acids. CDR3 nucleotides: TGTGCCAGCATCCAGGGCGGGATCACCGGGGAGCTGTTTTTT. Its protein is CASIQGGITGELFF.

The table lists this clonotype with a few counts. The gene calls are TRBV4-3 and TRBJ1-3; 9 positions agree with TRBD1. The CDR3 consists of 14 residues. Germline V gene lookup returns CDR1 LGHNA and CDR2 YSLEER. The V segment lost 5 bases and the J segment 1 base; nucleotides outside the gene matches: 0. CDR3 DNA: TGCGCCAGCAGCGGACAGGGGTCTGGAAACACCATATATTTT. It yields the protein CASSGQGSGNTIYF.

This clonotype was seen more than once but under ten times. The chain couples TRBV7-8 to TRBJ2-1; perhaps TRBD2 as D (6 bases). Germline CDR1 is SGHVS and CDR2 is FQNEAQ. The CDR3 extends over 17 amino acids. V lost 0 bases, J lost 0 bases, and 12 bases lay in between. The CDR3: CASSLALMDYSYNEQFF. DNA of the CDR3: TGTGCCAGCAGCTTAGCCCTCATGGACTACTCCTACAATGAGCAGTTCTTC.

The V and J genes are TRBV5-1 and TRBJ2-7; unclear D gene. The CDR3 has 12 amino acids. The germline CDR1 and CDR2 sequences are SGHRS and YFSETQ. With 4 bases removed from V and 4 bases from J, the gap between germline ends came to 9 bases. The CDR3 spells CASSGSLYEQYF. CDR3 bases: TGCGCCAGCAGCGGCAGCCTGTACGAGCAGTACTTC.

This clonotype was observed a handful of times. The CDR3 DNA is TGTGCCAGTAGTATAGGGACAGGGGCAGCTGAAGCTTTCTTT. It encodes CASSIGTGAAEAFF. This chain joins TRBV19 and TRBJ1-1; 9 bases align to TRBD1. Germline V CDR1 and CDR2: LNHDA, SQIVND (reference sequence). CDR3 length: 14 residues. V dropped 1 base and J dropped 6; count of bases not matched to a gene: 3.

This chain connects TRBV6-1 to TRBJ2-7; tentative D call: TRBD1 (5 bases). CDR1 MNHNS and CDR2 SASEGT come from the germline V gene. V lost 6 bases to trimming and J lost 2 bases, with 14 bases between them. This CDR3 is built from 14 residues. The CDR3 reads CASRVSGLTYEQYF. CDR3 bases: TGTGCCAGCAGGGTATCAGGGTTAACCTACGAGCAGTACTTC.

J is TRBJ2-6 and V is TRBV5-1; no reliable D call. The V end was cut by 5 bases, the J end by 5 bases, with 8 bases between. The germline CDR1 and CDR2 sequences are SGHRS and YFSETQ. This CDR3 contains 13 residues. The CDR3 sequence: CASSFDRANVLTF. The CDR3 DNA is TGCGCCAGCAGTTTCGACAGGGCCAACGTCCTGACTTTC.

The V and J genes are TRBV12-3 or TRBV12-4 and TRBJ2-5, with TRBD2 matching 14 bases. Trimming at V came to 0 bases and at J to 7 bases, leaving 4 bases not matched to a gene. This CDR3 contains 16 residues. DNA of the CDR3: TGTGCCAGCAGTTTAGCGGGGACTAGCGGGAGAGCGACCCAGTACTTC. Translated, it gives CASSLAGTSGRATQYF.

This clonotype was seen at least ten times. The V call is TRBV4-1, the J call TRBJ1-1, with D tentatively TRBD1 (5 bases). CDR1 is MGHRA and CDR2 is YSYEKL in the germline V gene. The V end was cut by 4 bases, the J end by 2 bases, with 17 bases between. The CDR3 is made up of 16 amino acids. Here the CDR3 reads CASSRLPQTVNTEAFF. As DNA, the CDR3 is TGCGCCAGCAGCCGCCTCCCCCAGACAGTAAACACTGAAGCTTTCTTT.

V and J are TRBV12-3 or TRBV12-4 and TRBJ2-1; D remains unclear. The V end lost 2 bases, the J end lost 10 bases, and 15 bases lay between the germline ends. The CDR3 length is 14 residues. CDR3 DNA: TGTGCCAGCAGTTTAAGTGCTAGTTTCGGCGAGCAGTTCTTC. It translates to CASSLSASFGEQFF.